What follows describes a single TCR beta chain. The sample is drawn from a study of blood T cell repertoires in COVID-19. Generated by immunoSEQ multiplex PCR, the TCRdb table keeps only in-frame clones and is missing some. The table includes a few hundred thousand clones, about nine tenths detected once. V shed 5 bases and J shed 5 bases, with 16 bases lying between them. The CDR3 has 14 residues. The germline V gene encodes CDR1 SGHRS and CDR2 YFSETQ. The rearrangement links TRBV5-1 to TRBJ1-1; no reliable D call. Sequencing input: PBMCs or T cells enriched from blood (not recorded which). The clonotype comes from a woman aged 60 to 75 who had recovered from COVID-19. CDR3 DNA: TGCGCCAGCAGAACCGACCTGGGGAGAACTGAAGCTTTCTTT. It codes for CASRTDLGRTEAFF.